These 11 T cell receptor beta chains came from one sample sequenced in a study of cytotoxic CD8 clonotypes in ibrutinib-treated CLL. Assay: immunoSEQ multiplex PCR; the TCRdb copy retains only in-frame clones and omits some. The repertoire includes about 130,000 clones, approximately 83% of them detected once, and over 2% sits in the top ten. The sample here was PBMCs, taken after 24 months of ibrutinib treatment. These receptors were obtained from a human donor with chronic lymphocytic leukemia.

This CDR3 reads CASSEYDRGNYGYTF. As DNA, the CDR3 is TGTGCCAGCAGTGAATACGACAGGGGTAACTATGGCTACACCTTC. The chain links TRBV25-1 to TRBJ1-2; 8 positions match TRBD1. CDR1 and CDR2 (germline): MGHDK, SYGVNS. V was pared by 0 bases and J by 1 base, with 1 base of the junction left unmatched. The CDR3 is 15 residues long.

V and J are TRBV2 and TRBJ2-2; 9 bases map to TRBD2. J lost 5 bases, V lost 4 bases, and 8 bases had no gene match. This CDR3 comprises 16 residues. Germline CDR1 and CDR2: SNHLY and FYNNEI. The CDR3 DNA reads as TGTGCCAGCAGTGCCCTAGCGGGGATTGGTACCGGGGAGCTGTTTTTT. It translates to CASSALAGIGTGELFF.

The chain is built from TRBV21-1 and TRBJ2-7; TRBD1, as called in the table, went unchecked against the DNA. TRBV21-1 is noted as a pseudogene. The CDR3 has 13 residues. In DNA form, the CDR3 reads TGTGCCAGCAGCTGGACAGGGGATGACGAGCAGTACTTC. This sequence encodes CASSWTGDDEQYF.

This clone was found a few times. The V call is TRBV7-3, the J call TRBJ2-3; D remains ambiguous. This CDR3 region has 15 residues. V was clipped by 5 bases and J by 6 bases, with 18 bases between them. CDR1 SGHTA and CDR2 FQGTGA come from the germline V gene. The CDR3 loop reads CASSLPTSGADTQYF. CDR3 sequence (DNA): TGTGCCAGCAGCCTACCCACCTCGGGTGCTGATACGCAGTATTTT.

This clone was counted only a few times. J is TRBJ2-7 and V is TRBV7-9; possibly TRBD2 for D (6 bases). CDR1 is SEHNR and CDR2 is FQNEAQ in the germline V gene (reference sequence). Trimming shortened V by 5 bases and J by 7 bases, and 24 bases separated the two germline ends. The CDR3 covers 16 residues. Here the CDR3 reads CASSLLAKVGGEEQYF. The CDR3 DNA follows: TGTGCCAGCAGCCTTTTAGCGAAGGTGGGGGGAGAGGAGCAGTACTTC.

The V and J genes are TRBV9 and TRBJ1-1, with no clear D. V lost 0 bases and J lost 0, with 9 bases in between. Looked up from germline, CDR1 is SGDLS and CDR2 is YYNGEE. The CDR3 extends over 15 amino acids. CDR3 sequence reads: CASSVDPGMNTEAFF. CDR3 nucleotide sequence: TGTGCCAGCAGCGTAGATCCGGGCATGAACACTGAAGCTTTCTTT.

V is TRBV25-1 and J is TRBJ2-2; unclear D gene. The germline V and J ends were trimmed by 2 bases and 1 base, with 5 bases remaining between them. Germline V gives CDR1 MGHDK, CDR2 SYGVNS. The CDR3 covers 14 residues. The CDR3 is CASSERLNTGELFF. The CDR3 DNA is TGTGCCAGCAGTGAAAGGCTGAACACCGGGGAGCTGTTTTTT.

V usage is TRBV7-2 and J usage is TRBJ1-1; D ambiguous. With 6 bases removed from V and 1 base from J, the gap between germline ends came to 12 bases. The germline gives CDR1 SGHTA, CDR2 FQGNSA. The CDR3 length is 14 residues. CDR3 DNA sequence: TGTGCCAGCAGGCCCACCGAGCAGAACACTGAAGCTTTCTTT. Translated, it gives CASRPTEQNTEAFF. The entire variable domain, with the rest obtained from reference TRBV7-2 and TRBJ1-1, is as follows: GAGVSQSPSNKVTEKGKDVELRCDPISGHTALYWYRQSLGQGLEFLIYFQGNSAPDKSGLPSDRFSAERTGGSVSTLTIQRTQQEDSAVYLCASRPTEQNTEAFFGQGTRLTVV.

This chain joins TRBV27 and TRBJ1-5, with a possible D match to TRBD1 (5 bases). The CDR3 spans 17 residues. Germline CDR1 reads MNHEY; CDR2 reads SMNVEV (reference sequence). V was clipped by 5 bases and J by 7 bases, with 24 bases between them. The CDR3 DNA reads as TGTGCCAGCAGTCTATTCATGGGGACGCAGCGGCACCAGCCCCAGCATTTT. It encodes CASSLFMGTQRHQPQHF.

The chain has TRBV5-3 and TRBJ2-3; D perhaps matches TRBD1 (5 bases). TRBV5-3 belongs to the ORF category, with a function that is uncertain. The CDR3 sequence is 11 residues long. V was shortened by 10 bases and J by 3 bases, with 9 bases between the two germline ends. For the CDR3, the DNA is TGTGCCCAAGGGGCTACAGATACGCAGTATTTT. Residues: CAQGATDTQYF.

V gene TRBV5-1 combines with J gene TRBJ2-5, with D perhaps matching TRBD2 (5 bases). The germline V and J ends were trimmed by 4 bases and 1 base, with 26 bases remaining between them. The length of the CDR3 is 19 residues. Germline V gives CDR1 SGHRS, CDR2 YFSETQ. In DNA, the CDR3 is TGCGCCAGCAGCCCCCGTGGGCCTAGCAGTGATTATCTCCAAGAGACCCAGTACTTC. Its translation: CASSPRGPSSDYLQETQYF.